The entry below gives a single TCR beta chain sequence along with its context. Its antigen remains unknown. They built TCR cDNA with 5'RACE template switching, a step that put in a universal primer site and UMIs. Via MiXCR, TCRdb re-called the 5' RACE reads, giving one row per CDR3 protein. The sample contains around 590,000 distinct CDR3 sequences, roughly an eighth of which appear only once. V dropped 4 bases and J dropped 3; count of bases not matched to a gene: 10. Germline CDR1 and CDR2: SGHRS and YFSETQ. CDR3 length equals 16 residues. The source of the sample is a study of T cells after yellow fever vaccination. Study-wide context: The fractions with low cell numbers were processed using SMART-Seq v4 Ultra Low Input.

Study outcomes and limitations: There was a possibility that FACS-sorted repertoires contained abundant clonotypes contaminating from the bulk population. The booster saw the reappearance of most primary-vaccination clones (roughly 95% CD4, almost 90% CD8).

The genes are TRBV5-1 and TRBJ2-3; 8 positions match TRBD1. The receptor was isolated from a man aged 30 to 39 who received the YFV17D yellow fever vaccine. Sample: PBMCs, taken on the day of the yellow fever booster vaccination. In nucleotides, the CDR3 is TGCGCCAGCAGCGCCCGGGACAGGCATCCGACAGATACGCAGTATTTT. Translated: CASSARDRHPTDTQYF. The variable domain in full, with the rest retrieved from reference TRBV5-1 and TRBJ2-3, is KAGVTQTPRYLIKTRGQQVTLSCSPISGHRSVSWYQQTPGQGLQFLFEYFSETQRNKGNFPGRFSGRQFSNSRSEMNVSTLELGDSALYLCASSARDRHPTDTQYFGPGTRLTVL.